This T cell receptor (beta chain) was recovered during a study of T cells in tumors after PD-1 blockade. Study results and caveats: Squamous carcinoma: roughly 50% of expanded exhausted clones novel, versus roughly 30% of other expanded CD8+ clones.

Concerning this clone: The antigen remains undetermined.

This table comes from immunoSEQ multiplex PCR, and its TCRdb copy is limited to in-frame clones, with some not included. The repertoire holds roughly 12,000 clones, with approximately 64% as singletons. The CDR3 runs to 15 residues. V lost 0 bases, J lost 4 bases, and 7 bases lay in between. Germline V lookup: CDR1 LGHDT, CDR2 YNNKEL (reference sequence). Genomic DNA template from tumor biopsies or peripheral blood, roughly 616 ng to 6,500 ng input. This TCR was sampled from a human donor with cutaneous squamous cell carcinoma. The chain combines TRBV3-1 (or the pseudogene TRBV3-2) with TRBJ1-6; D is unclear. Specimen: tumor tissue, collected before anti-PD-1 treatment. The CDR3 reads CASSQEVQYNSPLHF. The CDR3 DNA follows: TGTGCCAGCAGCCAAGAAGTCCAGTATAATTCACCCCTCCACTTT.